This T cell receptor (beta chain) emerged from a study of control samples from healthy donors and cancer patients. TCRdb's copy holds only in-frame clones and misses some; the assay was immunoSEQ multiplex PCR. This table holds 140,000 to 150,000 clones, approximately 94% found once. Sequenced material: blood. This receptor was taken from a man younger than 30 in good health.

DNA of the CDR3: TGTGCCAGCAGCTTCAATACAGATACGCAGTATTTT. This codes for CASSFNTDTQYF. The V call is TRBV5-4, the J call TRBJ2-3; D is ambiguous. Trimming removed 2 bases at V and 3 bases at J, with 4 bases between. Germline CDR1 and CDR2: SGHNT and YYREEE (reference sequence). CDR3 length: 12 residues.